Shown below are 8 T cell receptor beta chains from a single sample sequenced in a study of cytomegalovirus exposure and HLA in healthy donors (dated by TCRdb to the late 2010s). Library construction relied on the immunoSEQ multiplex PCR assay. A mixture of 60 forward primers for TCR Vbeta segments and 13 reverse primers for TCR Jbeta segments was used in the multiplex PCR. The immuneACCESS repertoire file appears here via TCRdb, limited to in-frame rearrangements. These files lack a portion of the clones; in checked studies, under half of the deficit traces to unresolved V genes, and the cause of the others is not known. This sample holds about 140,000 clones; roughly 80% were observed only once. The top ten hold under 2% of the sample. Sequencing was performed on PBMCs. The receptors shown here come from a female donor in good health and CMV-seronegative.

The CDR3 bases are TGTGCCAGCAGTGAGAGCTGGGACAGCGAAGCTTTCTTT. Residues: CASSESWDSEAFF. The chain joins TRBV25-1 to TRBJ1-1, with 7 bases aligning to TRBD1. The CDR3 is made up of 13 amino acids. The germline V gene has CDR1 MGHDK and CDR2 SYGVNS. V shed 3 bases, J shed 8 bases, and the junction held 6 bases outside the gene matches.

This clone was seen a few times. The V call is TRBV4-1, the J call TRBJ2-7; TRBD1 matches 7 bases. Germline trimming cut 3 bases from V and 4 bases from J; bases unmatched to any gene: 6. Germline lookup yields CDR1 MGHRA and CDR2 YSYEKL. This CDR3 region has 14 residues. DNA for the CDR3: TGCGCCAGCAGCCAGGGACAGCTCTCTTACGAGCAGTACTTC. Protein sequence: CASSQGQLSYEQYF.

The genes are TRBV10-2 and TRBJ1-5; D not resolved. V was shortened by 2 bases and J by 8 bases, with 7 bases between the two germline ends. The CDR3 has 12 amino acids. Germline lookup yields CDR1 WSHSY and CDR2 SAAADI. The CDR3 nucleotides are TGCGCCAGCAGTGAGAACGGTAAGCCCCAGCATTTT. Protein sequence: CASSENGKPQHF.

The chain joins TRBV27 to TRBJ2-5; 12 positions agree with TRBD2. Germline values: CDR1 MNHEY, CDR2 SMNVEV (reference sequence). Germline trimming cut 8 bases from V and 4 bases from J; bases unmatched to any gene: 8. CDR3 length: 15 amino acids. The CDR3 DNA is TGTGCCAGCGGTTACCTAGCGGGAGGGCGAGAGACCCAGTACTTC. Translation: CASGYLAGGRETQYF.

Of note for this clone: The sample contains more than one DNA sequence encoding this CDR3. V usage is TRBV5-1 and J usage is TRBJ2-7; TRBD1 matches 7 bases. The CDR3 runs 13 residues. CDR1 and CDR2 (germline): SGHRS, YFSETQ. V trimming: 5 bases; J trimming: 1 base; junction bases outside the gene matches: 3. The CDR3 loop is CASRSGGSYEQYF. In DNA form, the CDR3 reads TGCGCCAGCAGGTCAGGGGGATCCTACGAGCAGTACTTC.

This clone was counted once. The CDR3 nucleotides are TGTGCCAGCAGCGCGTCGACAGGAAACACTGAAGCTTTCTTT. Amino acids: CASSASTGNTEAFF. The V call is TRBV9, the J call TRBJ1-1; D is possibly TRBD1 (6 bases). The CDR3 totals 14 residues. The V end was cut by 3 bases, the J end by 2 bases, with 11 bases between. In germline, CDR1 is SGDLS, CDR2 YYNGEE. Full variable domain (missing parts from reference TRBV9 and TRBJ1-1): DSGVTQTPKHLITATGQRVTLRCSPRSGDLSVYWYQQSLDQGLQFLIQYYNGEERAKGNILERFSAQQFPDLHSELNLSSLELGDSALYFCASSASTGNTEAFFGQGTRLTVV.

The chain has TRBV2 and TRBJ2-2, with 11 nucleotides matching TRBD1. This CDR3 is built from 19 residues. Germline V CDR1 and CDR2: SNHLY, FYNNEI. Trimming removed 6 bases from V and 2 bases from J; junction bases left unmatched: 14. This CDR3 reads CASSHRLGTGGDNTGELFF. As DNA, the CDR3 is TGTGCCAGCAGCCACCGTTTAGGGACAGGGGGAGATAACACCGGGGAGCTGTTTTTT. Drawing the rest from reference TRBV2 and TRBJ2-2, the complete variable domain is EPEVTQTPSHQVTQMGQEVILRCVPISNHLYFYWYRQILGQKVEFLVSFYNNEISEKSEIFDDQFSVERPDGSNFTLKIRSTKLEDSAMYFCASSHRLGTGGDNTGELFFGEGSRLTVL.

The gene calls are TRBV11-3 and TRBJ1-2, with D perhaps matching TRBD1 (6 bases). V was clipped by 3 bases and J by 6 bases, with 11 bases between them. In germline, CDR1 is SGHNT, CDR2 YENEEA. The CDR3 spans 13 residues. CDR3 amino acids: CASSFTAGDGYTF. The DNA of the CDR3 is TGTGCCAGCAGCTTTACCGCAGGGGATGGCTACACCTTC.